This paragraph covers one T cell receptor beta chain sequence. Its antigen is still unknown. One base away there is no much larger clone; base qualities are not given. Peripheral blood samples were provided by related bone marrow donors on the day of marrow donation. Mononuclear cells from peripheral blood and bone marrow were separated by Ficoll-Hypaque density centrifugation and then cryopreserved. The CDR3 measures 16 amino acids from cysteine to phenylalanine. CDR3 DNA only is kept here, 48 bases in frame from base 1. The germline V gene (reference sequence) gives CDR1 as MNHEY and CDR2 as SMNVEV. V loses 6 bases, J loses 4 bases, and the germline ends lie 22 bases apart. The record originates from a study of T cells after posttransplantation cyclophosphamide (dated by TCRdb to 2016 to 2017). Background on the whole study: T cell repertoire reconstitution was tracked by TRB sequencing after myeloablative bone marrow transplantation in which posttransplantation cyclophosphamide was used as GVHD prophylaxis. TRA and TRB clonality were tightly correlated in several samples, so subsequent TCR analyses focused on TRB only. Public TRB sequences were searched against a database of over 3,600 sequences associated with responses to pathogens, tumor antigens, self-antigens and alloantigens. Blood from every one of the roughly 30 PTCy patients who had 1-year posttransplant specimens underwent TRB sequencing. Antigen receptor sequencing covered samples from some 36 PTCy-treated patients and 16 of their related bone marrow donors. TRB sequencing was also done on up to about 3 additional blood samples from 2 to 5.2 years after transplant in 3 patients, and on pretransplant blood from 4 patients. Overall study results and their limits: Across a few dozen patients, TRB clonality was highly associated with recipient CMV seropositivity and CMV reactivation, and diversity in PTCy patients was similar to diversity in CNI/methotrexate controls. The TRB repertoires of T cells infiltrating skin or the GI tract showed only limited overlap with the TRB repertoires found in blood. At 1-2 months, donor-recipient similarity was low but rose over the first year, and the later blood repertoires were often dominated by donor CD8+ memory clones.

Genomic DNA was used for TRB sequencing, which was performed with the immunoSEQ assay at survey resolution or with the hsTCRB kit. The original pipeline was this. The immunoSEQ software was used for initial read processing, and the LymphoSeq R package was used for repertoire analyses. Clonality was computed as 1 minus normalized Shannon entropy, and a Gini coefficient was also calculated for each TRB dataset. Phenotypes of unsorted samples were inferred by mapping TRB sequences from sorted subsets of the recipient or donor onto unsorted samples of the same recipient. The table comes from immuneACCESS by way of TCRdb, which keeps in-frame sequences with V and J called. Part of the clones is missing from these tables; in studies checked, under half for an unresolved V gene and the rest for unknown reasons. Clonal size and the V and J genes are those of that table, whereas D and trimming came from the DNA. Across this sample there are roughly 70,000 clones, with about 93% seen only once. The ten top clones hold about 3.1% of the sample.

This receptor was taken from a woman under 40 in good health and a related stem cell transplant donor. The sequence links TRBV27 to TRBJ2-7, with TRBD1 perhaps the D gene, on 6 matching bases. The sample was PBMCs. The nucleotide sequence is given as TGTGCCAGCAGCCCATCTCCGACAGGAGGTACATACGAGCAGTACTTC. Its amino acids are CASSPSPTGGTYEQYF.